This is a list of T cell receptor beta chains from one sample in a study of cytomegalovirus exposure and HLA in healthy donors. Repertoires were generated with immunoSEQ multiplex PCR, while TCRdb's copy carries only in-frame clones and drops some. The table lists tens of thousands of clones, 65% to 85% of them singletons. The sequenced material came from PBMCs. The source of these receptors is a young man in good health and CMV-seronegative. Each CDR3 is given with its conserved first and last residue. The D gene is left open where the match is weak. Rows give clone size only sometimes, using once, few, many, or a class for an expanded clone.

D gene	V gene	J gene	clone size	CDR3 DNA	CDR3 protein
-	TRBV25-1	TRBJ1-6	-	TGTGCCAGCAGTGGTGGCATCTGGTCTTCTAATTCACCCCTCCACTTT	CASSGGIWSSNSPLHF
TRBD2	TRBV4-2	TRBJ2-1	-	TGTGCCAGCAGCGTGACTAGCGGGGGGGTGAGCAATGAGCAGTTCTTC	CASSVTSGGVSNEQFF
TRBD2	TRBV10-3	TRBJ2-7	few	TGTGCCATCAGTGAGATCGAGCTAGCGGGGACCCCCTCCTACGAGCAGTACTTC	CAISEIELAGTPSYEQYF
TRBD1	TRBV5-1	TRBJ1-5	few	TGCGCCAGCCGATCGGGACAGGGAAGCAATCAGCCCCAGCATTTT	CASRSGQGSNQPQHF
-	TRBV28	TRBJ1-6	-	TGTGCCAGCAGTTTATGGACAGACAATTCACCCCTCCACTTT	CASSLWTDNSPLHF
TRBD1	TRBV30	TRBJ1-1	-	TGTGCCTGGATTCCCGGGACAGTGAACACTGAAGCTTTCTTT	CAWIPGTVNTEAFF
-	TRBV19	TRBJ2-2	once	TGTGCCAGTACCCTCCGGGTTACCGGGGAGCTGTTTTTT	CASTLRVTGELFF
-	TRBV19	TRBJ2-7	-	TGTGCCAGTTCACTCCGTCAGGGCTACGAGCAGTACTTC	CASSLRQGYEQYF
-	TRBV25-1	TRBJ2-2	once	TGTGCCAGCAGTGAATATACGGGGGGCCCCGGGGAGCTGTTTTTT	CASSEYTGGPGELFF
TRBD1	TRBV28	TRBJ2-3	-	TGTGCCAGCAGTTTAGCAGGACAGGGCACAGATACGCAGTATTTT	CASSLAGQGTDTQYF
-	TRBV2	TRBJ1-1	few	TGTGCCAGCAGTTCACAAACAGGGAGCAACACTGAAGCTTTCTTT	CASSSQTGSNTEAFF
-	TRBV10-1	TRBJ2-1	-	TGCGCCAGCAGTGGGGTTTCTAGCTCGGATGAGCAGTTCTTC	CASSGVSSSDEQFF
-	TRBV5-8	TRBJ1-2	-	TGTGCCAGCAAGCGCGCCTATGGCTACACCTTC	CASKRAYGYTF
TRBD1	TRBV19	TRBJ2-7	-	TGTGCCAGTAGTCTAAAGACAGGGAGCGAGCAGTACTTC	CASSLKTGSEQYF
-	TRBV4-1	TRBJ2-7	-	TGCGCCAGCAGCCAAGAACCCAGCTCCTACGAGCAGTACTTC	CASSQEPSSYEQYF
-	TRBV4-3	TRBJ1-1	-	TGCGCCAGCAGCCAAAGGGGGTTGAACACTGAAGCTTTCTTT	CASSQRGLNTEAFF
-	TRBV7-2	TRBJ1-1	-	TGTGCCACTAAACCGGGACACTCGAACACTGAAGCTTTCTTT	CATKPGHSNTEAFF
TRBD1	TRBV28	TRBJ1-2	few	TGTGCCAGCAGTTTACGAGGACAGGGGGCGATGGTATCGAAAGATGGCTACACCTTC	CASSLRGQGAMVSKDGYTF
TRBD1	TRBV4-1	TRBJ2-7	-	TGCGCCAGCAGCCAAGTTAAAGGCAGGGGGTTGAACGAGCAGTACTTC	CASSQVKGRGLNEQYF
TRBD1	TRBV6-1	TRBJ1-2	-	TGTGCCAGCAGTGAAAGGGACAGGCTTAACTATGGCTACACCTTC	CASSERDRLNYGYTF
TRBD1	TRBV7-6	TRBJ1-6	-	TGTGCCAGCAGCGGACCTGAAACAGGGGGGAGCTCACCCCTCCACTTT	CASSGPETGGSSPLHF
TRBD1	TRBV27	TRBJ1-5	-	TGTGCCAGCAGTTTATTGGGGACAGATTTTAATAGCAATCAGCCCCAGCATTTT	CASSLLGTDFNSNQPQHF
-	TRBV27	TRBJ1-4	few	TGTGCCAGCAGTTTAACATTTGGGCGCCTGGGTCGTGAAAAACTGTTTTTT	CASSLTFGRLGREKLFF
-	TRBV19	TRBJ2-4	few	TGTGCCAGTAGACTACAATCCATTCAGTACTTC	CASRLQSIQYF
TRBD1	TRBV11-2	TRBJ1-5	-	TGTGCCAGCAGCTTAGGACAGGGCCTCAATCAGCCCCAGCATTTT	CASSLGQGLNQPQHF
TRBD1	TRBV7-8	TRBJ1-1	-	TGTGCCAGCAGTCTAGACAGGGTCGCCACTGAAGCTTTCTTT	CASSLDRVATEAFF
TRBD1	TRBV7-7	TRBJ1-4	-	TGTGCCAGCAGCCTGGGACAGAATGAAAAACTGTTTTTT	CASSLGQNEKLFF
-	TRBV12-5	TRBJ2-5	-	TGTGCTAGTGGTTTCATGGGGGCCGGGGAGACCCAGTACTTC	CASGFMGAGETQYF
TRBD2	TRBV30	TRBJ2-7	-	TGTGCCTGGAGTGTACCGGGGGGGTACTACGAGCAGTACTTC	CAWSVPGGYYEQYF
-	TRBV5-8	TRBJ2-3	-	TGTGCCAGCAGCTTGGCGGGTCGGGCGGACTATACGCAGTATTTT	CASSLAGRADYTQYF
TRBD2	TRBV19	TRBJ2-3	once	TGTGCCAGTAGTATAAGTCTAGCGGGGCTCACAGATACGCAGTATTTT	CASSISLAGLTDTQYF
TRBD1	TRBV27	TRBJ2-7	-	TGTGCCAGCAGTTCCCACCGGGACAGGGGCTACGAGCAGTACTTC	CASSSHRDRGYEQYF
-	TRBV9	TRBJ1-6	-	TGTGCCAGCAGCGTGGAAGGGAGCTCCTATAATTCACCCCTCCACTTT	CASSVEGSSYNSPLHF
TRBD1	TRBV10-1	TRBJ2-2	-	TGCGCCAGCAGTGGAGCCGGGACAGCGAACACCGGGGAGCTGTTTTTT	CASSGAGTANTGELFF
-	TRBV29-1	TRBJ2-7	few	TGCAGCGTTGAAATTCGGAGGTTAGGGTACGAGCAGTACTTC	CSVEIRRLGYEQYF
TRBD1	TRBV15	TRBJ2-7	-	TGTGCCACCAGCATGACCAGGGACAGGGAAACCTACGAGCAGTACTTC	CATSMTRDRETYEQYF
-	TRBV15	TRBJ1-5	-	TGTGCCACCAGCAGAGTCGGCGGGGGCAATCAGCCCCAGCATTTT	CATSRVGGGNQPQHF
-	TRBV9	TRBJ2-1	-	TGTGCCAGCAGCGTCGGGGAGGGGGGGGCCTGGTATGAGCAGTTCTTC	CASSVGEGGAWYEQFF
-	TRBV5-6	TRBJ1-1	-	TGTGCCAGCATGAGAACGGGCTCGCGGACAAAGAACACTGAAGCTTTCTTT	CASMRTGSRTKNTEAFF
-	TRBV7-9	TRBJ1-1	-	TGTGCCAGCAGCTTAACCGGCGGTACTGAAGCTTTCTTT	CASSLTGGTEAFF
-	TRBV9	TRBJ1-1	-	TGTGCCAGCAGCGTACAATCAAACACTGAAGCTTTCTTT	CASSVQSNTEAFF
-	TRBV18	TRBJ1-5	-	TGTGCCAGCTCCCCGGACAGAGAGGCCCAGCATTTT	CASSPDREAQHF
TRBD1	TRBV4-1	TRBJ1-2	-	TGCGCCAGCAGCCAACTAGGACAGGGACTTGAGGATGGCTACACCTTC	CASSQLGQGLEDGYTF
-	TRBV6-6	TRBJ1-4	-	TGTGCCAGCAGTTTCGACAAGTTTAATGAAAAACTGTTTTTT	CASSFDKFNEKLFF
-	TRBV7-2	TRBJ1-4	-	TGTGCCAGCAGCTTCACAGCTAATGAAAAACTGTTTTTT	CASSFTANEKLFF
TRBD1	TRBV13	TRBJ2-7	-	TGTGCCAGCAGCAGGGACAGGTTATACGAGCAGTACTTC	CASSRDRLYEQYF
TRBD2	TRBV9	TRBJ2-2	-	TGTGCCAGCACCCAAAACCCCAGACTAGCGGGCCAGAACACCGGGGAGCTGTTTTTT	CASTQNPRLAGQNTGELFF
-	TRBV18	TRBJ1-3	-	TGTGCCAGCTCACCAAACAGGGAGGGAAACACCATATATTTT	CASSPNREGNTIYF
TRBD1	TRBV9	TRBJ1-5	-	TGTGCCAGCAGCGTAGGACAGGGAACCCAGCCCCAGCATTTT	CASSVGQGTQPQHF
TRBD1	TRBV5-1	TRBJ1-2	-	TGCGCCAGCAGCTCCGTGGGACAGGGGTTTGATGGCTACACCTTC	CASSSVGQGFDGYTF
-	TRBV18	TRBJ1-2	-	TGTGCCAGCTCAATCGCCTTGGCGGGGGGCTACACCTTC	CASSIALAGGYTF
-	TRBV19	TRBJ2-1	-	TGTGCCAGTAGTAGCGAGGACTACAATGAGCAGTTCTTC	CASSSEDYNEQFF